This record looks at one T cell receptor beta chain sequence and its context. It has no known antigen specificity. One end of the junction does not line up with germline, which may come from a read error. The record originates from a study of T-cell reconstitution after alpha-beta-depleted transplantation in children (TCRdb year 2016). Broadly, across the study: Using TCR repertoire profiling, the study followed T-cell immune reconstitution in a quantitative way in children after TCRalphabeta/CD19-depleted allogeneic hematopoietic cell transplantation. Findings and caveats that apply to the study as a whole: The apparently early recovery of alphabetaT-cell counts about two months after transplant reportedly depended on only several hundred rapidly expanded clones that came from non-depleted graft cells. Hyperexpanded clone frequencies declined over subsequent months; after one year, T-cell counts and TCRbeta diversity were mostly attributed to newly produced T cells. In some patients, the high TCRbeta diversity seen at day 60 was put down to recipient T cells and intrathymic progenitors that had survived conditioning.

The method behind the library was PCR. TCRdb shows the sequencer as Illumina HiSeq 2500. TCR library preparation used molecular barcoding, with unique molecular identifiers applied to normalize quantification of the TCRbeta repertoire. TCRdb reanalyzed the raw reads on its own, using fastp at Q25 for trimming and MiXCR for clone calling, and kept in-frame beta chains. Entries are consolidated by CDR3 protein sequence, retaining the most common genes and DNA. Across this sample there are about 350,000 distinct CDR3 sequences, with roughly 16% seen only once. About 41% of the sample is in the top ten clones. Per the publication, the treatment or condition label means: allogeneic hematopoietic cell transplantation with graft depleted of TCRalphabeta T cells and CD19 B cells. The transplant recipients were children given TCRalphabeta/CD19-depleted allogeneic hematopoietic cell grafts. This TCR came from a male patient under 10 years old who had a stem cell transplant for acute lymphoblastic leukemia, so the T cells may come from the graft donor. Source: PBMCs, mostly from graft donor cells, taken 360 days after TCRalphabeta/CD19-depleted stem cell transplant.

The nucleotide sequence reads TGTGCCAGCAGTTTAAGGAGGGGGGCCAAAAACGTTCAGTACTTC. The translation is CASSLRRGAKNVQYF. The chain is encoded by TRBV28 joined to TRBJ2-4; the D call could be TRBD1 or TRBD2, with each sharing 6 bases. CDR3 length: 15 amino acids, cysteine to phenylalanine. Just CDR3 DNA is preserved here, 45 bases in frame from base 1. According to the germline V gene, CDR1 reads MDHEN and CDR2 reads SYDVKM.